A selection of T cell receptor beta chains follows, all from one sample in a study of cytomegalovirus exposure and HLA in healthy donors. Assay: immunoSEQ multiplex PCR; the TCRdb copy retains only in-frame clones and omits some. The table records 150,000 to 200,000 clones, approximately 90% of them present only once. The sample was PBMCs. These receptors all come from a boy between 2 and 10 years old in good health and CMV-seronegative. CDR3s include the opening cysteine and the closing phenylalanine or tryptophan. The D gene is left open where the match is weak. Where a row states a size, it is once, few, many or the class of an expanded clone; other rows omit it.

j_gene | v_gene | d_gene | abundance | CDR3nt | CDR3aa
TRBJ2-6 | TRBV5-6 | - | - | TGTGCCAGCAGCGCGGACAGATCGAGGGCTGGGGCCAACGTCCTGACTTTC | CASSADRSRAGANVLTF
TRBJ1-4 | TRBV5-6 | - | - | TGTGCCAGCAGCTCGGGAAGGTTCAGGAATGAAAAACTGTTTTTT | CASSSGRFRNEKLFF
TRBJ2-6 | TRBV6-1 | TRBD2 | - | TGTGCCAGCAGTGAAGAGGCGACTAGCGGGGGCCTCTCTGGGGCCAACGTCCTGACTTTC | CASSEEATSGGLSGANVLTF
TRBJ2-5 | TRBV2 | - | - | TGTGCCAGCACGTCCCCCTTAGAGACCCAGTACTTC | CASTSPLETQYF
TRBJ1-2 | TRBV6-6 | TRBD1 | - | TGTGCCAGCAGTCATACAGGGGTAGGCTACACCTTC | CASSHTGVGYTF
TRBJ1-6 | TRBV5-1 | TRBD1 | - | TGCGCCAGCAGCTACGGACAGGGAGAGAATTCACCCCTCCACTTT | CASSYGQGENSPLHF
TRBJ2-5 | TRBV14 | TRBD2 | - | TGTGCCAGCAGCCTGTGGACTAGCGGGATGGCGGAAGAGACCCAGTACTTC | CASSLWTSGMAEETQYF
TRBJ2-3 | TRBV7-7 | TRBD2 | - | TGTGCCAGCAGCTTATCGCTAGCGGGGGCCAGGGATACGCAGTATTTT | CASSLSLAGARDTQYF
TRBJ2-5 | TRBV4-1 | TRBD2 | - | TGCGCCAGCAGCCAAGGACTAGCGGGGGGATTCGGCGAGACCCAGTACTTC | CASSQGLAGGFGETQYF
TRBJ2-5 | TRBV5-1 | - | - | TGCGCCAGCAGCTCCGATACGGTTGAAGAGACCCAGTACTTC | CASSSDTVEETQYF
TRBJ2-5 | TRBV9 | - | - | TGTGCCAGCAGCGGCTCCCCCAGGGGAGAGACCCAGTACTTC | CASSGSPRGETQYF
TRBJ2-5 | TRBV5-1 | - | - | TGCGCCAGCAGCCCGGAGGGGAACATCGTGGGACAAGAGACCCAGTACTTC | CASSPEGNIVGQETQYF
TRBJ1-4 | TRBV25-1 | - | - | TGTGCCAGCAGCGACGATGAGGATCCAGTTGCAACTAATGAAAAACTGTTTTTT | CASSDDEDPVATNEKLFF
TRBJ1-1 | TRBV6-1 | TRBD1 | - | TGTGCCAGCAGTTGGACAGGGTTTACTGAAGCTTTCTTT | CASSWTGFTEAFF
TRBJ1-1 | TRBV7-3 | - | - | TGTGCCAGCAGCTTAACCCCGCCAGGGCGTACTGAAGCTTTCTTT | CASSLTPPGRTEAFF
TRBJ2-5 | TRBV9 | - | - | TGTGCCAGCAGCGCCGGGGGAGGTGAGCAGTACTTC | CASSAGGGEQYF
TRBJ2-3 | TRBV2 | - | - | TGTGCCAGCAGTGATAGGGGTGAAGATACGCAGTATTTT | CASSDRGEDTQYF
TRBJ2-7 | TRBV13 | - | few | TGTGCCAGCAGCTTCTTGTACGAGCAGTACTTC | CASSFLYEQYF
TRBJ1-1 | TRBV2 | - | - | TGTGCCAGCATCGACACTGAAGCTTTCTTT | CASIDTEAFF
TRBJ1-5 | TRBV6-5 | - | once | TGTGCCAGCAGGCCGGGGACTAATAGCAATCAGCCCCAGCATTTT | CASRPGTNSNQPQHF
TRBJ1-3 | TRBV5-1 | - | - | TGCGCCAGCAGCCTGGAAGGGGGTTACTCTGGAAACACCATATATTTT | CASSLEGGYSGNTIYF
TRBJ1-1 | TRBV6-1 | - | - | TGTGCCAGCACCCAGGGGAGGAACACTGAAGCTTTCTTT | CASTQGRNTEAFF
TRBJ2-7 | TRBV15 | - | - | TGTGCCACCAGCAGAGATCAAGTCAGTGCTAGAATCCATGGTTCCTACGAGCAGTACTTC | CATSRDQVSARIHGSYEQYF
TRBJ2-6 | TRBV7-3 | - | - | TGTGCCAGCAGCTACAGACCGGCTAATGGGGCCAACGTCCTGACTTTC | CASSYRPANGANVLTF
TRBJ2-3 | TRBV29-1 | TRBD1 | - | TGCAGCGTTGAAGGAGGTAGGGGGCTAAGCACAGATACGCAGTATTTT | CSVEGGRGLSTDTQYF
TRBJ1-6 | TRBV5-6 | TRBD1 | - | TGTGCCAGCAGCACCAGGGGGCGGAATTCACCCCTCCACTTT | CASSTRGRNSPLHF
TRBJ1-1 | TRBV6-6 | - | - | TGTGCCAGCAGTTATTTGAGCACTGAAGCTTTCTTT | CASSYLSTEAFF
TRBJ1-1 | TRBV5-1 | - | - | TGCGCCAGCAGCTCCCGAGGTTCGGGAATGAACACTGAAGCTTTCTTT | CASSSRGSGMNTEAFF
TRBJ1-2 | TRBV27 | TRBD1 | - | TGTGCCAGCTCAACCACAGGGGGCTCTGGCTATGGCTACACCTTC | CASSTTGGSGYGYTF
TRBJ2-3 | TRBV7-3 | - | - | TGTGCCAGCAGCTCAACTAGTTCTAGCACAGATACGCAGTATTTT | CASSSTSSSTDTQYF
TRBJ2-5 | TRBV30 | - | - | TGTGCCTGGAGCAAGACAGTACAAGAGACCCAGTACTTC | CAWSKTVQETQYF
TRBJ2-7 | TRBV11-2 | - | - | TGTGCCAGCAGGTCGGGAGTGTTATACGAGCAGTACTTC | CASRSGVLYEQYF
TRBJ2-1 | TRBV6-4 | - | - | TGTGCCAGCAGTGACTCGAGAGATGAGCAGTTCTTC | CASSDSRDEQFF
TRBJ1-6 | TRBV27 | - | - | TGTGCCAGCAGTCCCCGACAGGCCACTAATTCACCCCTCCACTTT | CASSPRQATNSPLHF
TRBJ2-7 | TRBV5-1 | TRBD1 | once | TGCGCCAGCAGCCCCGGGACAGGGGCCTACGAGCAGTACTTC | CASSPGTGAYEQYF
TRBJ1-1 | TRBV28 | TRBD1 | - | TGTGCCAGCAGTTTCCGAGGGGGCCTCTACACTGAAGCTTTCTTT | CASSFRGGLYTEAFF
TRBJ1-4 | TRBV28 | - | - | TGTGCCAGCACCCCGGCGCGGGAAAAACTGTTTTTT | CASTPAREKLFF
TRBJ2-2 | TRBV5-6 | TRBD1 | - | TGTGCCAGCAGCCTCTGGGGACAGGGGGACACCGGGGAGCTGTTTTTT | CASSLWGQGDTGELFF
TRBJ2-7 | TRBV15 | TRBD2 | - | TGTGCCACCAGCAGAGATCGACTAGCGGGAGAGTGGGCTTTCTTC | CATSRDRLAGEWAFF
TRBJ1-2 | TRBV9 | - | - | TGTGCCAGCAGCCCCACAGGGTGGGGTAACTATGGCTACACCTTC | CASSPTGWGNYGYTF
TRBJ1-1 | TRBV29-1 | - | - | TGCAGCGTTGAGGGGGGGGGTTTGGCTTTCTTT | CSVEGGGLAFF